The T cell receptor (beta chain) described here comes from a study of T cells in women clearing cervical HPV infection. Study-wide results and limits: Combining TCR richness with V gene abundances gave roughly 0.84 AUC.

Points on this clone: Its cognate antigen is unknown. Coverage ceases 3 residues before the CDR3 finishes, and the germline J gene fills in the end.

Produced via immunoSEQ multiplex PCR; TCRdb's table is partial and in-frame only. Its table records tens of thousands of clones. Trimming cost V 1 base and J 4 bases; bases outside gene matches: 6. This CDR3 region has 14 residues. CDR1 and CDR2 from the germline V gene are DFQATT and SNEGSKA (reference sequence). The receptor was derived from a woman between 18 and 70 years old with a cervical HPV16 infection that either progressed to CIN3+ or cleared (not recorded which). The specimen was blood buffy coat. This sequence joins TRBV20-1 and TRBJ2-7; 8 positions match TRBD2. This CDR3 reads CSARVTAGGYEQYF. CDR3 bases read: TGCAGTGCTAGAGTAACCGCGGGGGGTTACGAG.